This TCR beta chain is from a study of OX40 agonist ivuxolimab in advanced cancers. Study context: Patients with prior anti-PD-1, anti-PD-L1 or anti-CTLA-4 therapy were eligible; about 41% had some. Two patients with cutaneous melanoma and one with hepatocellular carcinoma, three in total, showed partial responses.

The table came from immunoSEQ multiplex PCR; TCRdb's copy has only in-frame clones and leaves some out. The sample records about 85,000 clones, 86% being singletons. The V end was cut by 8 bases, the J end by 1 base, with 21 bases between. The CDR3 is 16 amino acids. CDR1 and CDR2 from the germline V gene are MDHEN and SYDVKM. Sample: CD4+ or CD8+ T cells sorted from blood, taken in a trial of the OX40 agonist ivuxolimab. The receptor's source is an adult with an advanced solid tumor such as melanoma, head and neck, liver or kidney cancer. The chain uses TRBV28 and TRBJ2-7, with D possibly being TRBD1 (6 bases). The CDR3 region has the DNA TGTGCCAGCCGTCCGGGACATGGCTGGAGATCCTACGAGCAGTACTTC. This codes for CASRPGHGWRSYEQYF.